The 32 T cell receptor beta chains below were found in one sample sequenced in a study of blood T cell repertoires in COVID-19. Sequencing used immunoSEQ multiplex PCR; TCRdb keeps in-frame clones, though not all of them. The sample lists 85,000 to 130,000 clones, about two thirds occurring once. The sample comprised peripheral blood. The receptors come from a human donor with acute or convalescent COVID-19. The donor label of this sample is uncertain.

The genes are TRBV30 and TRBJ2-7; D not resolved. Germline assignment: CDR1 GTSNPN and CDR2 SVGIG (reference sequence). There are 11 residues in the CDR3. Deletions cut 0 bases from V and 5 bases from J, with 5 bases between. The CDR3 nucleotides read TGTGCCTGGAGTGTAGAGGACGAGCAGTACTTC. Protein sequence: CAWSVEDEQYF.

The rearrangement joins TRBV10-3 to TRBJ1-1; D possibly corresponds to TRBD1 (6 bases). V lost 7 bases, J lost 6 bases, and 18 bases lay in between. The CDR3 is 14 residues long. CDR1 and CDR2 from the germline V gene are ENHRY and SYGVKD. The DNA of the CDR3 is TGTGCCATCACAACAGGGAGCGAGGAGGCTGAAGCTTTCTTT. This translates into CAITTGSEEAEAFF.

This chain joins TRBV5-1 and TRBJ2-1, with 7 bases identical to TRBD2. Trimming cost V 0 bases and J 0 bases; bases outside gene matches: 3. Looked up from germline, CDR1 is SGHRS and CDR2 is YFSETQ. CDR3 length: 16 residues. CDR3 DNA sequence: TGCGCCAGCAGCTTGGTGTCTAGCGGCTCCTACAATGAGCAGTTCTTC. Amino acids: CASSLVSSGSYNEQFF.

Many counts were recorded for this clone. V is TRBV28 and J is TRBJ1-3, with 9 bases aligning to TRBD1. V trimming: 5 bases; J trimming: 1 base; junction bases outside the gene matches: 3. From germline, CDR1 is MDHEN and CDR2 SYDVKM. This CDR3 has 15 residues. CDR3 sequence: CASSGGTGSGNTIYF. In DNA form, the CDR3 reads TGTGCCAGCAGTGGGGGGACAGGGTCTGGAAACACCATATATTTT.

The chain couples TRBV5-8 to TRBJ1-6; 9 bases are shared with TRBD1. The germline V gene encodes CDR1 SGHTS and CDR2 YDEGEE. The CDR3 consists of 15 residues. V shed 4 bases, J shed 7 bases, and the junction held 6 bases outside the gene matches. CDR3 in amino acids: CASSPNRGQNSPLHF. CDR3 in DNA: TGTGCCAGCAGCCCTAACAGGGGGCAGAATTCACCCCTCCACTTT.

The chain joins TRBV20-1 to TRBJ1-2; D possibly corresponds to TRBD1 (5 bases). V lost 7 bases and J lost 2, with 8 bases in between. CDR3 size: 11 residues. Per the germline V gene, CDR1 is DFQATT and CDR2 is SNEGSKA (reference sequence). The CDR3, as DNA: TGCAGTGTCCAGGGCAACTATGGCTACACCTTC. Translating it yields CSVQGNYGYTF.

This clone occurred once. V usage is TRBV6-5 and J usage is TRBJ1-1; D gene uncertain. CDR1 is MNHEY and CDR2 is SVGAGI in the germline V gene. The CDR3 consists of 12 residues. The V gene lost 8 bases and the J gene lost 8 bases, with 15 bases spanning the gap. CDR3 DNA: TGTGCCAGCGCTCTTAACCTCCGGGAAGCTTTCTTT. Its protein product is CASALNLREAFF.

This chain joins TRBV3-1 (or the pseudogene TRBV3-2) and TRBJ1-2; the D is unclear. This CDR3 has 14 residues. V was clipped by 3 bases and J by 8 bases, with 16 bases between them. Germline V CDR1 and CDR2: LGHDT, YNNKEL (reference sequence). DNA for the CDR3: TGTGCCAGCAGCCATTCCGGGATCCCAGGAGGCTACACCTTC. It codes for CASSHSGIPGGYTF.

This clone was seen ten or more times. The CDR3 DNA reads TGTGCCAGCAGCTTAGACAGGAATGAAAAACTGTTTTTT. Translation: CASSLDRNEKLFF. The rearrangement links TRBV7-2 to TRBJ1-4; perhaps TRBD1 as D (5 bases). Trimming pared 1 base from V and 5 bases from J, leaving 5 bases between. This CDR3 spans 13 amino acids. Germline CDR1 SGHTA, CDR2 FQGNSA. Using reference TRBV7-2 and TRBJ1-4 for the parts outside the CDR3, the full variable domain is GAGVSQSPSNKVTEKGKDVELRCDPISGHTALYWYRQSLGQGLEFLIYFQGNSAPDKSGLPSDRFSAERTGGSVSTLTIQRTQQEDSAVYLCASSLDRNEKLFFGSGTQLSVL.

J is TRBJ2-7 and V is TRBV5-1; 7 bases map to TRBD2. V shed 5 bases, J shed 1 base, and the junction held 3 bases outside the gene matches. CDR3 size: 13 residues. Germline V lookup: CDR1 SGHRS, CDR2 YFSETQ. The CDR3 loop is CASSSSGSYEQYF. For the CDR3, the DNA is TGCGCCAGCAGTTCTAGCGGTTCCTACGAGCAGTACTTC. Full variable domain (rest looked up from reference TRBV5-1 and TRBJ2-7): KAGVTQTPRYLIKTRGQQVTLSCSPISGHRSVSWYQQTPGQGLQFLFEYFSETQRNKGNFPGRFSGRQFSNSRSEMNVSTLELGDSALYLCASSSSGSYEQYFGPGTRLTVT.

This clone occurred many times. The CDR3 DNA sequence: TGTGCCACCACAGGACAGGGTGGTTCCTACGAGCAGTACTTC. It yields the protein CATTGQGGSYEQYF. The V call is TRBV6-5, the J call TRBJ2-7; 8 positions agree with TRBD1. CDR1 is MNHEY and CDR2 is SVGAGI in the germline V gene. The CDR3 loop spans 14 amino acids. The J segment lost 1 base and the V segment lost 10 bases, leaving 9 bases of the junction unmatched.

The V and J genes are TRBV12-1 and TRBJ1-6; the table's D call TRBD1 went unverified against the DNA. TRBV12-1 represents a pseudogene. CDR3 length: 15 residues. CDR3 nucleotides: TGTGCCAGCAGCTCCAACAGGATTAGCAATTCACCCCTCCACTTT. It translates to CASSSNRISNSPLHF.

V is TRBV12-5 and J is TRBJ2-1, with 9 bases fitting TRBD2. CDR3 size: 15 residues. From germline, CDR1 is LGHNT and CDR2 FRNRAP. V lost 3 bases and J lost 5; bases outside the gene matches: 5. CDR3 sequence: CASGFLTSGNNEQFF. Here the CDR3 DNA reads TGTGCTAGTGGTTTTTTGACTAGCGGAAACAATGAGCAGTTCTTC.

V gene TRBV30 combines with J gene TRBJ1-4, with a possible D match to TRBD1 (5 bases). V shed 0 bases and J shed 7 bases, with 15 bases lying between them. The CDR3 is 15 residues long. Germline V gives CDR1 GTSNPN, CDR2 SVGIG (reference sequence). CDR3 nucleotides: TGTGCCTGGAGTGTACCGGGGGTCGGGGGTGAAAAACTGTTTTTT. Amino acids: CAWSVPGVGGEKLFF. Together with reference TRBV30 and TRBJ1-4, the CDR3 gives the full variable domain: SQTIHQWPATLVQPVGSPLSLECTVEGTSNPNLYWYRQAAGRGLQLLFYSVGIGQISSEVPQNLSASRPQDRQFILSSKKLLLSDSGFYLCAWSVPGVGGEKLFFGSGTQLSVL.

This clone came up once. V usage is TRBV7-2 and J usage is TRBJ1-5; D not certain. The CDR3 has 13 amino acids. The V gene's germline CDR1 is SGHTA and CDR2 FQGNSA. V lost 3 bases and J lost 4, with 7 bases in between. CDR3 nucleotides: TGTGCCAGCAGCTTCGACTCTAATCAGCCCCAGCATTTT. Its protein is CASSFDSNQPQHF.

The count of this clone is one. J is TRBJ2-5 and V is TRBV4-1; a possible D gene is TRBD2 (5 bases). Germline V lookup: CDR1 MGHRA, CDR2 YSYEKL. Trimming took 1 base from V and 4 from J, leaving 13 bases between them. The CDR3 consists of 15 residues. The CDR3 loop is CASSQADWLRETQYF. The CDR3 region has the DNA TGCGCCAGCAGCCAAGCGGACTGGCTGCGAGAGACCCAGTACTTC.

V gene TRBV15 combines with J gene TRBJ2-3; 10 bases fit TRBD2. This CDR3 has 20 amino acids. CDR1 LNHNV and CDR2 YYDKDF come from the germline V gene (reference sequence). V lost 0 bases, J lost 0 bases, and 12 bases stayed unmatched. The CDR3 protein is CATSRDFSGGSDGSTDTQYF. Written as DNA, the CDR3 is TGTGCCACCAGCAGAGACTTTAGCGGGGGGAGCGATGGAAGCACAGATACGCAGTATTTT.

The chain links TRBV27 to TRBJ2-7; no clear D. Germline CDR1 MNHEY, CDR2 SMNVEV (reference sequence). Trimming stripped 6 bases from V and 1 base from J, with 13 bases between. CDR3 length: 14 residues. CDR3 sequence: CASSPDTNSYEQYV. The CDR3 DNA is TGTGCCAGCAGCCCTGACACGAATTCCTACGAGCAGTACGTC.

The J gene is TRBJ1-2, the V gene TRBV18, with D possibly TRBD1 on 5 matching bases. Trimming removed 0 bases from V and 8 bases from J, with 13 bases in between. The CDR3 is made up of 14 amino acids. Looked up from germline, CDR1 is KGHSH and CDR2 is LQKENI. CDR3 DNA sequence: TGTGCCAGCTCACCACCTGCTGGACAACGGGGCTACACCTTC. Protein product: CASSPPAGQRGYTF.

The V call is TRBV6-5, the J call TRBJ1-2, with 12 positions matching TRBD1. The junction had 6 bases not matched to a gene; V was cut back by 2 bases and J by 8 bases. CDR1 is MNHEY and CDR2 is SVGAGI in the germline V gene. The CDR3 covers 15 residues. CDR3: CASSYRDRGRRGYTF. For the CDR3, the DNA is TGTGCCAGCAGTTACCGGGACAGGGGGCGTCGGGGCTACACCTTC.

Only a few counts were recorded for this clone. The chain links TRBV29-1 to TRBJ1-1; TRBD1 aligns across 9 bases. CDR3 length: 12 residues. The J segment lost 7 bases and the V segment lost 6 bases, leaving 6 bases of the junction unmatched. CDR1 and CDR2 from the germline V gene are SQVTM and ANQGSEA. CDR3 sequence reads: CSVGGTGIEAFF. In DNA form, the CDR3 reads TGCAGCGTGGGCGGGACAGGGATTGAAGCTTTCTTT.

This clone appeared a single time. The V call is TRBV28, the J call TRBJ1-4; 10 bases agree with TRBD1. Trimming cost V 8 bases and J 0 bases; bases outside gene matches: 3. The CDR3 sequence is 15 residues long. Germline-derived CDR1 and CDR2 are MDHEN and SYDVKM. DNA for the CDR3: TGTGCCAGCCGGACAGGGGGGCCAACTAATGAAAAACTGTTTTTT. Translated, it gives CASRTGGPTNEKLFF.

This clone was detected only a few times. The chain has TRBV19 and TRBJ2-1, with 8 bases fitting TRBD1. CDR3 length: 15 residues. Losses at the gene ends were 5 bases for V and 10 bases for J; bases not matched to a gene: 13. The germline V gene encodes CDR1 LNHDA and CDR2 SQIVND (reference sequence). The CDR3 is CASSSAGGAVVEQFF. As DNA, the CDR3 is TGTGCCAGTAGTTCAGCAGGGGGCGCAGTGGTAGAGCAGTTCTTC. Full variable domain (outside the CDR3, taken from reference TRBV19 and TRBJ2-1): DGGITQSPKYLFRKEGQNVTLSCEQNLNHDAMYWYRQDPGQGLRLIYYSQIVNDFQKGDIAEGYSVSREKKESFPLTVTSAQKNPTAFYLCASSSAGGAVVEQFFGPGTRLTVL.

The chain couples TRBV24-1 to TRBJ1-2, with TRBD1 identical over 8 bases. The germline V gene encodes CDR1 KGHDR and CDR2 SFDVKD. This CDR3 has 15 residues. The V segment lost 4 bases and the J segment 4 bases; nucleotides outside the gene matches: 7. In DNA, the CDR3 is TGTGCCACCAGTGACTCACAGGGGGTTGTCTATGGCTACACCTTC. This sequence encodes CATSDSQGVVYGYTF.

The CDR3 region has the DNA TGTGCCAGCAGCTTAGGGCAGGGGACCTATGGCTACACCTTC. It is translated as CASSLGQGTYGYTF. The chain employs TRBV7-6 and TRBJ1-2; D is possibly TRBD1 (6 bases). V gave up 1 base and J gave up 4 bases, with 10 bases separating them. Germline loops: CDR1 SGHVS, CDR2 FNYEAQ. The CDR3 loop spans 14 amino acids.

The chain combines TRBV6-6 with TRBJ2-7, with 9 bases that match TRBD1. Germline V lookup: CDR1 MNHNY, CDR2 SVGAGI (reference sequence). V was pared by 5 bases and J by 0 bases, with 11 bases of the junction left unmatched. This CDR3 spans 17 amino acids. The CDR3 sequence is CASSLVHGQGSSYEQYF. The CDR3 bases are TGTGCCAGCAGTCTGGTCCACGGACAGGGGAGCTCCTACGAGCAGTACTTC.

CDR3 DNA sequence: TGTGCCAGCAGTACGGGGGTCCCCCCTGAAGCTTTCTTT. Amino acids: CASSTGVPPEAFF. The rearrangement links TRBV6-5 to TRBJ1-1; D may be TRBD1 (5 bases). V lost 5 bases, J lost 6 bases, and 13 bases lay in between. Germline assignment: CDR1 MNHEY and CDR2 SVGAGI. The CDR3 is 13 residues long.

The chain is built from TRBV7-3 and TRBJ2-5; TRBD1 aligns across 9 bases. CDR3 length equals 17 residues. V trimming: 3 bases; J trimming: 0 bases; junction bases outside the gene matches: 8. CDR1 and CDR2 from the germline V gene are SGHTA and FQGTGA. The CDR3 is CASSFGQGPMYQETQYF. The CDR3 DNA follows: TGTGCCAGCAGCTTCGGACAGGGGCCGATGTACCAAGAGACCCAGTACTTC.

The V call is TRBV5-1, the J call TRBJ2-1; TRBD1 matches at 10 bases. V was pared by 2 bases and J by 5 bases, with 7 bases of the junction left unmatched. The CDR3 runs to 16 residues. Germline values: CDR1 SGHRS, CDR2 YFSETQ. The CDR3 reads CASSFTGTGVNNEQFF. CDR3 bases: TGCGCCAGCAGCTTTACCGGGACAGGGGTTAACAATGAGCAGTTCTTC.

There are a few counts of this clone. The V and J genes are TRBV5-6 and TRBJ1-1; 8 bases are a match to TRBD1. Germline trimming cut 7 bases from V and 8 bases from J; bases unmatched to any gene: 16. Germline-derived CDR1 and CDR2 are SGHDT and YYEEEE. There are 15 residues in the CDR3. The CDR3 nucleotides read TGTGCCAGCTTCCTTGGGGGACAGGTTGCCGTAGAAGCTTTCTTT. Amino acid sequence: CASFLGGQVAVEAFF.

The genes are TRBV29-1 and TRBJ2-3; D perhaps matches TRBD2 (5 bases). CDR1 SQVTM and CDR2 ANQGSEA come from the germline V gene. Trimming shortened V by 4 bases and J by 5 bases, and 13 bases separated the two germline ends. The CDR3 is 13 amino acids. CDR3 amino acids: CSVALGEGDTQYF. The CDR3 nucleotides read TGCAGCGTTGCTCTGGGAGAGGGAGATACGCAGTATTTT.

The rearrangement links TRBV10-1 to TRBJ2-1; 8 nucleotides agree with TRBD1. V lost 11 bases, J lost 2 bases, and 14 bases stayed unmatched. CDR3 size: 16 residues. Germline V lookup: CDR1 WNHNN, CDR2 SYGVQD (reference sequence). CDR3 region: CAANGQGVLPYNEQFF. The CDR3 bases are TGCGCCGCTAACGGACAGGGTGTCTTGCCCTACAATGAGCAGTTCTTC.